This TCR beta chain derives from a study of T cells after yellow fever vaccination. TCR cDNA was made by 5'RACE template switching, adding a universal primer site and UMIs. TCRdb reprocessed the 5' RACE reads via MiXCR and lists one record per CDR3 protein. The sample records about 300,000 distinct CDR3 sequences, 8.7% being singletons. V gave up 4 bases and J gave up 7 bases, with 14 bases separating them. The V gene's germline CDR1 is ENHRY and CDR2 SYGVKD. The CDR3 totals 14 residues. The table lists this clonotype with many counts. The chain is built from TRBV10-3 and TRBJ1-5, with D uncertain. Here the sequenced sample was CD4+ T cells sorted from PBMCs, taken 5 days after the yellow fever booster vaccination. The source of this sequence is a man aged 18 to 35 who received the YFV17D yellow fever vaccine. DNA of the CDR3: TGTGCCATCAGTGCGACCAGTGAAAGGCAGCCCCAGCATTTT. Amino acids: CAISATSERQPQHF.